Below are 27 T cell receptor beta chains sequenced from a single sample in a study of blood T cells in healthy people across ages. Next came a second PCR, run for about 7 to 12 cycles, which used a sample-barcoded 5' primer along with a J-beta primer mix. Each CDR3 protein is one row after TCRdb ran MiXCR on the 5' RACE reads. The sample has roughly 800,000 distinct CDR3 sequences, 55% to 70% seen once. Input material: blood. All receptors derive from a man under 40 in good health.

This clonotype came up many times. This chain joins TRBV20-1 and TRBJ1-2; D possibly corresponds to TRBD1 (6 bases). Between the trimmed V and J ends, which lost 6 bases and 1 base, there was a span of 12 bases. CDR3 length: 13 residues. The germline V gene encodes CDR1 DFQATT and CDR2 SNEGSKA (reference sequence). CDR3 region: CSAPPDSNYGYTF. DNA of the CDR3: TGCAGTGCCCCCCCGGACAGTAACTATGGCTACACCTTC.

This clonotype came up a few times. The gene calls are TRBV5-1 and TRBJ1-2; unclear D gene. V was trimmed by 5 bases and J by 6 bases, leaving 11 bases between them. CDR1 is SGHRS and CDR2 is YFSETQ in the germline V gene. The CDR3 runs 12 residues. The CDR3 nucleotides are TGCGCCAGCAGGGAGGGAACGGATGGCTACACCTTC. Protein: CASREGTDGYTF.

CDR3 in amino acids: CAGAAGGYQSDTQYF. The CDR3 DNA reads TGTGCCGGGGCAGCGGGAGGGTATCAATCGGATACGCAGTATTTT. The V call is TRBV7-2, the J call TRBJ2-3; 10 nucleotides line up with TRBD2. Looked up from germline, CDR1 is SGHTA and CDR2 is FQGNSA. V shed 11 bases, J shed 6 bases, and the junction held 14 bases outside the gene matches. This CDR3 has 15 residues.

The chain links TRBV12-3 or TRBV12-4 to TRBJ2-7, with unresolved D. V was trimmed by 6 bases and J by 0 bases, leaving 15 bases between them. This CDR3 comprises 15 residues. DNA of the CDR3: TGTGCCAGCAGCCCGTTGACGGGCAGCTCCTACGAGCAGTACTTC. Translated: CASSPLTGSSYEQYF.

The chain is built from TRBV9 and TRBJ2-1, with no clear D. CDR3 length equals 11 residues. The V gene lost 0 bases and the J gene lost 10 bases, with 5 bases spanning the gap. Looked up from germline, CDR1 is SGDLS and CDR2 is YYNGEE. The CDR3 bases are TGTGCCAGCAGCGTAGAAGCCGAGCAGTTCTTC. Translated, it gives CASSVEAEQFF. The complete variable domain, with remaining parts taken from reference TRBV9 and TRBJ2-1, reads DSGVTQTPKHLITATGQRVTLRCSPRSGDLSVYWYQQSLDQGLQFLIQYYNGEERAKGNILERFSAQQFPDLHSELNLSSLELGDSALYFCASSVEAEQFFGPGTRLTVL.

J is TRBJ1-5 and V is TRBV12-3 or TRBV12-4, with TRBD1 as a possible D gene (6 bases). Trimming took 2 bases from V and 9 from J, leaving 23 bases between them. The CDR3 sequence is 17 residues long. CDR3 residues: CASSLYRGQTALGPQHF. CDR3 in DNA: TGTGCCAGCAGTTTATATAGAGGACAGACAGCCTTGGGGCCCCAGCATTTT.

The chain joins TRBV6-4 to TRBJ1-2, with a weak D call TRBD1 (5 bases). This CDR3 has 14 residues. The V gene lost 5 bases and the J gene lost 8 bases, with 18 bases spanning the gap. Germline V gene sequence: CDR1 MRHNA, CDR2 SNTAGT. CDR3 amino acids: CASSPELDSGGYTF. CDR3 nucleotide sequence: TGTGCCAGCAGTCCTGAACTTGACAGCGGGGGCTACACCTTC.

The V and J genes are TRBV6-5 and TRBJ2-3; 9 nucleotides match TRBD2. After removal of 0 bases from V and 3 bases from J, the junction contained 13 bases not matched to a gene. Per germline, CDR1 MNHEY and CDR2 SVGAGI. The CDR3 consists of 19 residues. The CDR3 DNA reads as TGTGCCAGCAGTTACTCGGGGACCCAAGCGGGGGGTGGGACAGATACGCAGTATTTT. Protein sequence: CASSYSGTQAGGGTDTQYF.

The rearrangement joins TRBV27 to TRBJ2-1, with D maybe TRBD2 (5 bases). Deletions cut 5 bases from V and 8 bases from J, with 13 bases between. Germline V lookup: CDR1 MNHEY, CDR2 SMNVEV (reference sequence). The CDR3 has 13 amino acids. The CDR3: CASSPTKLDEQFF. CDR3 DNA: TGTGCCAGCAGTCCGACTAAATTGGATGAGCAGTTCTTC.

The chain couples TRBV7-2 to TRBJ2-7; D is tentatively TRBD1 or TRBD2 (6 bases each). Deletions cut 5 bases from V and 5 bases from J, with 16 bases between. The CDR3 has 14 residues. From germline, CDR1 is SGHTA and CDR2 FQGNSA. In DNA, the CDR3 is TGTGCCAGCAGCGATTTGAGGGGGGCAAACGAGCAGTACTTC. Encoded protein: CASSDLRGANEQYF.

This clonotype has just a few counts. The chain is built from TRBV7-9 and TRBJ2-1; 7 bases are a match to TRBD2. The CDR3 has 17 residues. The germline CDR1 and CDR2 sequences are SEHNR and FQNEAQ (reference sequence). Trimming cost V 0 bases and J 0 bases; bases outside gene matches: 5. The CDR3 region is CASSLALSGISYNEQFF. Written as DNA, the CDR3 is TGTGCCAGCAGCTTAGCCCTCAGCGGGATCTCCTACAATGAGCAGTTCTTC. The complete variable domain, with remaining parts taken from reference TRBV7-9 and TRBJ2-1, reads DTGVSQNPRHKITKRGQNVTFRCDPISEHNRLYWYRQTLGQGPEFLTYFQNEAQLEKSRLLSDRFSAERPKGSFSTLEIQRTEQGDSAMYLCASSLALSGISYNEQFFGPGTRLTVL.

This clonotype was detected once. This chain joins TRBV5-1 and TRBJ2-1; no definite D call. The ends were cut back, 1 base at V and 5 bases at J, with 16 bases in the middle. The length of the CDR3 is 16 residues. Germline loops: CDR1 SGHRS, CDR2 YFSETQ. DNA of the CDR3: TGCGCCAGCAGCTTGCATGGGGTCCTTGATAACAATGAGCAGTTCTTC. It specifies CASSLHGVLDNNEQFF.

This clonotype has a single count. J is TRBJ2-3 and V is TRBV12-3 or TRBV12-4; possible D gene TRBD2, 7 bases. V shed 8 bases and J shed 5 bases, with 14 bases lying between them. The CDR3 loop spans 13 amino acids. The CDR3 sequence is CASRRGGGDTQYF. CDR3 nucleotides: TGTGCCAGCCGGAGGGGGGGTGGAGATACGCAGTATTTT.

This chain connects TRBV21-1 to TRBJ2-7; the table's D call, TRBD2, has no DNA check behind it. TRBV21-1 is given as a pseudogene. CDR3 length: 15 amino acids. CDR3 region: CASSGWGALSYEQYF. CDR3 nucleotides: TGTGCCAGCAGCGGTTGGGGGGCCCTCTCCTACGAGCAGTACTTC.

This chain connects TRBV7-9 to TRBJ1-1, with TRBD1 as a possible D gene (5 bases). CDR3 length equals 13 residues. V lost 8 bases, J lost 3 bases, and 13 bases lay in between. Germline values: CDR1 SEHNR, CDR2 FQNEAQ (reference sequence). CDR3 DNA: TGTGCCAGCGGTTCGGACACGTACACTGAAGCTTTCTTT. Translation gives CASGSDTYTEAFF.

The V call is TRBV7-8, the J call TRBJ2-7; 12 bases agree with TRBD2. Trimming cost V 5 bases and J 5 bases; bases outside gene matches: 7. There are 15 residues in the CDR3. Germline V lookup: CDR1 SGHVS, CDR2 FQNEAQ. CDR3 coding DNA: TGTGCCAGCAGCCTACGACTAGCGGGAGTAGACGAGCAGTACTTC. This encodes CASSLRLAGVDEQYF.

The CDR3 loop reads CASSQGGFWTDTQYF. The CDR3 region has the DNA TGTGCCAGCTCCCAAGGGGGGTTCTGGACAGATACGCAGTATTTT. V and J are TRBV7-2 and TRBJ2-3; D could derive from TRBD1 or TRBD2 (6 bases each). V was trimmed by 8 bases and J by 3 bases, leaving 18 bases between them. Germline V lookup: CDR1 SGHTA, CDR2 FQGNSA. The CDR3 covers 15 residues. Supplemented by reference TRBV7-2 and TRBJ2-3, the full variable domain reads GAGVSQSPSNKVTEKGKDVELRCDPISGHTALYWYRQSLGQGLEFLIYFQGNSAPDKSGLPSDRFSAERTGGSVSTLTIQRTQQEDSAVYLCASSQGGFWTDTQYFGPGTRLTVL.

The CDR3 spells CASSSGPGGRTEAFF. CDR3 sequence (DNA): TGTGCCAGCAGCTCGGGCCCCGGGGGACGGACTGAAGCTTTCTTT. J is TRBJ1-1 and V is TRBV7-9; tentatively, D is TRBD1 (5 bases). Trimming shortened V by 4 bases and J by 5 bases, and 17 bases separated the two germline ends. Per germline, CDR1 SEHNR and CDR2 FQNEAQ (reference sequence). This CDR3 contains 15 residues.

CDR3 bases: TGTGCCAGCTCACTATTAGAGTCAGATACGCAGTATTTT. It specifies CASSLLESDTQYF. The gene calls are TRBV18 and TRBJ2-3; D gene uncertain. The CDR3 is made up of 13 amino acids. Deletions cut 4 bases from V and 4 bases from J, with 9 bases between. Germline assignment: CDR1 KGHSH and CDR2 LQKENI.

The rearrangement joins TRBV25-1 to TRBJ2-5; possible D gene TRBD1, 7 bases. Trimming left V 6 bases short and J 5 bases short, with 19 bases between. Germline values: CDR1 MGHDK, CDR2 SYGVNS. The CDR3 length is 15 residues. The CDR3 sequence: CASSVGGGVLETQYF. Written as DNA, the CDR3 is TGTGCCAGCAGCGTTGGAGGGGGCGTTTTGGAGACCCAGTACTTC. The full variable domain, its missing parts supplied by reference TRBV25-1 and TRBJ2-5, is EADIYQTPRYLVIGTGKKITLECSQTMGHDKMYWYQQDPGMELHLIHYSYGVNSTEKGDLSSESTVSRIRTEHFPLTLESARPSHTSQYLCASSVGGGVLETQYFGPGTRLLVL.

This clonotype was counted only a few times. The chain employs TRBV7-9 and TRBJ1-1; D gene unclear. The CDR3 is 14 residues long. CDR1 SEHNR and CDR2 FQNEAQ come from the germline V gene (reference sequence). The germline V and J ends were trimmed by 5 bases and 1 base, with 11 bases remaining between them. The CDR3 reads CASSLDLGNTEAFF. The CDR3 coding sequence is TGTGCCAGCAGCCTTGACCTGGGGAACACTGAAGCTTTCTTT.

A word on this clonotype: The junction does not match germline at one end; this may be a read error. The chain is built from TRBV6-1 and TRBJ2-5; the D is unclear. CDR1 MNHNS and CDR2 SASEGT come from the germline V gene. This CDR3 spans 11 amino acids. The CDR3 sequence is CTSSARETQYF. The CDR3 DNA reads TGTACCAGCAGTGCTCGAGAGACCCAGTACTTC.

The CDR3 nucleotides read TGTGCCAGCACCCCAACTAGCGGGGGCCGTGATACGCAGTATTTT. Translation gives CASTPTSGGRDTQYF. The chain combines TRBV12-3 or TRBV12-4 with TRBJ2-3; 11 positions match TRBD2. The V gene end was trimmed by 7 bases and the J gene end by 6 bases; junction bases not matched to a gene: 9. CDR3 length: 15 residues.

On this clonotype: Mismatch with germline at one junction end may stem from a read error. The chain couples TRBV29-1 to TRBJ2-1, with 7 bases that match TRBD2. The CDR3 is 12 residues long. Germline V CDR1 and CDR2: SQVTM, ANQGSEA. CDR3: CGVILAFYEQFF. The CDR3 coding sequence is TGCGGCGTCATACTAGCGTTTTATGAGCAGTTCTTC.

This chain joins TRBV12-3 or TRBV12-4 and TRBJ2-7; D uncertain. V dropped 5 bases and J dropped 2 bases, with 19 bases sitting between them. The CDR3 has 16 amino acids. The CDR3 here is CASSPRTTETTYEQYF. The CDR3 region has the DNA TGTGCCAGCAGTCCGCGGACCACGGAAACAACCTACGAGCAGTACTTC.

The chain couples TRBV25-1 to TRBJ2-1, with 11 bases matching TRBD2. The J segment lost 4 bases and the V segment lost 6 bases, leaving 14 bases of the junction unmatched. The CDR3 sequence is 18 residues long. Germline V gene data show CDR1 as MGHDK and CDR2 as SYGVNS. For the CDR3, the DNA is TGTGCCAGCAGCCCCTTATCTAGCGGGAGGATACGTTACAATGAGCAGTTCTTC. Its translation: CASSPLSSGRIRYNEQFF.

The DNA for the CDR3 is TGCAGTACCCTACGGGGGGCCCTATCATACAATGAGCAGTTCTTC. This gives the protein CSTLRGALSYNEQFF. The rearrangement uses TRBV20-1 and TRBJ2-1; possible D gene TRBD2, 7 bases. The ends were cut back, 8 bases at V and 4 bases at J, with 21 bases in the middle. CDR1 is DFQATT and CDR2 is SNEGSKA in the germline V gene (reference sequence). The CDR3 totals 15 residues.